This T cell receptor beta chain was identified during a study of blood T cell repertoires in COVID-19 (dated by TCRdb to the early 2020s). Turning to the overall study: Samples covering the acute and convalescent phases of COVID-19 were provided by collaborators in the United States, Italy and Spain. The dataset comprised deeply sampled blood TCRbeta repertoires from subjects exposed to, actively infected with, or recovered from COVID-19. The material from the prospective study consisted of cDNA or gDNA derived from T cells, B-cell-depleted T cells, or PBMCs. Where available, HLA class I and class II types were obtained from metadata supplied by the sample provider rather than from assay-based typing. Samples were obtained from the ongoing ImmuneRACE study (first 160 participants) and from some 1,200 subjects provided by 6 global collaborators. A de-identified subject ID, COVID-19 status, age in years and sex were almost always included in the sample metadata. The repertoires were released in a freely available public database meant as a resource for research on the immune response to SARS-CoV-2. Results and caveats for the whole study, not just this receptor: The quantity of clinical and demographic metadata differed by source and by participant and was supplied without curation.

A second Seattle source provided samples from volunteer blood donors who had recovered from COVID-19. Each collaborating institution followed its own protocols to collect whole blood in K2EDTA tubes. For TCRbeta analysis, collaborators shipped samples as frozen whole blood, isolated PBMCs, or DNA extracted from either of those sample types. The CDR3 has 15 amino acids, counting the end cysteine and phenylalanine. The entry retains the CDR3 DNA only, 45 bases that are in frame from base 1. V ends up 2 bases short and J 11 bases short, with an unmatched junction base count of 16. From the germline V gene (reference sequence), CDR1 is GTSNPN and CDR2 is SVGIG. TCRbeta CDR3 regions were amplified from genomic DNA using the immunoSEQ Assay, a bias-controlled multiplex PCR. On the authors' methods: The number of nucleated cells in each sample was estimated by amplification of reference gene primers within the assay. To quantify the absolute abundance of each unique TCRbeta CDR3 rearrangement, sequence reads were collapsed and filtered. For each sample, productive Simpson clonality was calculated as the square root of Simpson's diversity index across productive rearrangements. TCRdb mirrors the immuneACCESS table, restricted to in-frame sequences. Some clones are absent from its copies; in checked studies, under half trace to an unresolved V gene, and the reason for the others is unknown. Clone size and V and J calls were adopted from that table, with D and trimming inferred from the DNA. Here the sample has 200,000 to 250,000 clones; about 86% occur a single time. Of the sample, around 2.7% is held by the ten largest clones.

There are a few counts of this clone. No antigen is known for it. It has no much larger one-base neighbor in the sample; base qualities were not kept. The receptor chain draws on TRBV30 and TRBJ2-3; 7 nucleotides in the junction match TRBD1. This TCR came from a young woman who had recovered from COVID-19. Sequenced input: peripheral blood. The DNA sequence is TGTGCCTGGAGTCTTTCTTCTACAGGGGATCTAGAGCAGTATTTT. Its protein reads: CAWSLSSTGDLEQYF.